The sequence of this T cell receptor beta chain was determined in a study of CD8+ T cells in alopecia areata. Looking at the study overall: Scoring of treated patients' severity used the percentage of affected scalp area. Overall study findings and caveats: Given one nonresponder, whether baseline CD8+ expansion relates to response remains uncertain.

A few counts support this clone. Its antigen is currently unknown. Trimming cost V 2 bases and J 1 base, with 23 bases left between them. This CDR3 is 19 amino acids long. Germline V gene sequence: CDR1 PRHDT, CDR2 FYEKMQ (reference sequence). This sample's treatment: oral pan-JAK inhibitor, 5-10 mg twice daily. Collected material from alopecia areata patients comprised lesional scalp punch biopsies and peripheral blood. As the sequencing template, cDNA was produced by extracting RNA and reverse transcribing it. Assay used: immunoSEQ multiplex PCR; TCRdb lists only in-frame clones, some missing. The sample consists of about 200,000 clones, roughly two fifths of them appearing once.

The sample in question was CD4+ T cells sorted from blood, obtained around week 30, from a patient treated with tofacitinib. The clonotype comes from a human donor with alopecia areata. This chain uses TRBV13 with TRBJ1-1; no definite D call. The CDR3 sequence is CASSLRTYQAGAPNTEAFF. In nucleotides, the CDR3 is TGTGCCAGCAGCTTAAGGACGTATCAGGCAGGAGCTCCGAACACTGAAGCTTTCTTT.